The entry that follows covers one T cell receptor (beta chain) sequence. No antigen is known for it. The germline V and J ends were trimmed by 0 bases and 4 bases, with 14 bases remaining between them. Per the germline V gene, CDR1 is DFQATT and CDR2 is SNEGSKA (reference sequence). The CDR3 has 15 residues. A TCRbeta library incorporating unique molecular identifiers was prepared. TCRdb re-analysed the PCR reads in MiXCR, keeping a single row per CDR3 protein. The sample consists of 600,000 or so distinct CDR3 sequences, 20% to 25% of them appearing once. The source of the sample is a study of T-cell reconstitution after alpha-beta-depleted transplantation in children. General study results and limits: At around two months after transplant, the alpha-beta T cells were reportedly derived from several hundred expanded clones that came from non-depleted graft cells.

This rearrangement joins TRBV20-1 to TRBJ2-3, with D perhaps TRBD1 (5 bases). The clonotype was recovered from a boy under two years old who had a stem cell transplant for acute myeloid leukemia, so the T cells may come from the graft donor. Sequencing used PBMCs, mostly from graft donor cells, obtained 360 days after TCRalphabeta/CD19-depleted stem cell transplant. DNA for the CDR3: TGCAGTGCTAGAGATAGTGCCAGGGCGTCAGATACGCAGTATTTT. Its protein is CSARDSARASDTQYF.